These 11 T cell receptor beta chains were all obtained from the same sample, sequenced in a study of shared clonotypes between healthy human individuals. Measured with immunoSEQ multiplex PCR; TCRdb has only the in-frame clones, and not every one. The sample holds some 530,000 clones; over 70% are singletons and the top ten take 12%. The source material was PBMCs. The receptors come from a woman aged 40 to 49 in good health. Some clones in this sample may be carry-over from other donors' samples.

This chain joins TRBV4-1 and TRBJ1-3; D is uncertain. CDR3 size: 16 residues. Germline V lookup: CDR1 MGHRA, CDR2 YSYEKL. V lost 3 bases and J 0 bases, leaving 12 bases between the germline ends. This CDR3 is CASSHLSRYSGNTIYF. Here the CDR3 DNA reads TGCGCCAGCAGCCATCTATCCCGTTACTCTGGAAACACCATATATTTT.

The chain couples TRBV4-2 to TRBJ2-7; D might be TRBD2 (5 bases). With 9 bases removed from V and 4 bases from J, the gap between germline ends came to 22 bases. The germline CDR1 and CDR2 sequences are LGHNA and YNFKEQ. The CDR3 extends over 15 amino acids. CDR3 bases: TGTGCCAGTAGCTTAGAAGCGGTAGGGCCGTACGAGCAGTACTTC. Translation: CASSLEAVGPYEQYF.

This clone was recorded once. The chain is built from TRBV2 and TRBJ1-1; D gene ambiguous. V gave up 4 bases and J gave up 0 bases, with 3 bases separating them. The CDR3 runs to 12 residues. The germline V gene has CDR1 SNHLY and CDR2 FYNNEI. CDR3 DNA sequence: TGTGCCAGCAGTGTAGTGAACACTGAAGCTTTCTTT. It specifies CASSVVNTEAFF.

This clone appeared once. The J gene is TRBJ2-7, the V gene TRBV27; TRBD2 matches at 9 bases. Germline CDR1 and CDR2: MNHEY and SMNVEV (reference sequence). The CDR3 has 16 residues. V dropped 7 bases and J dropped 1; count of bases not matched to a gene: 11. DNA for the CDR3: TGTGCCAGCACCTCTTGGGGTAGCGGGAGATCCTACGAGCAGTACTTC. Its translation: CASTSWGSGRSYEQYF.

This chain joins TRBV5-1 and TRBJ2-7; TRBD1 aligns across 8 bases. Germline V lookup: CDR1 SGHRS, CDR2 YFSETQ. This CDR3 has 12 amino acids. The V and J ends lost 0 bases and 7 bases, in that order; junction bases with no gene match: 0. CDR3 region: CASSLGQGEQYF. DNA for the CDR3: TGCGCCAGCAGCTTGGGACAGGGGGAGCAGTACTTC.

The chain has TRBV5-1 and TRBJ1-4, with TRBD1 as a possible D gene (6 bases). Trimming left V 1 base short and J 7 bases short, with 11 bases between. The CDR3 runs to 14 residues. The germline V gene encodes CDR1 SGHRS and CDR2 YFSETQ. This CDR3 is CASSLLTGSEKLFF. The DNA of the CDR3 is TGCGCCAGCAGCTTGCTCACAGGGAGTGAAAAACTGTTTTTT.

This clone was observed once. The chain joins TRBV20-1 to TRBJ2-1; D uncertain. The CDR3 spans 10 residues. V was cut by 3 bases and J by 9 bases, with 6 bases left in between. CDR1 is DFQATT and CDR2 is SNEGSKA in the germline V gene (reference sequence). CDR3 sequence reads: CSASEVEQFF. The DNA of the CDR3 is TGCAGTGCTAGCGAGGTTGAGCAGTTCTTC.

The chain combines TRBV27 with TRBJ1-2; 7 bases match TRBD1. V lost 2 bases to trimming and J lost 6 bases; unmatched junction nucleotides: 9. The CDR3 totals 15 residues. Germline V gives CDR1 MNHEY, CDR2 SMNVEV (reference sequence). CDR3 nucleotide sequence: TGTGCCAGCAGTTTAGGCTTGCCAGGGGGGGATGGCTACACCTTC. It specifies CASSLGLPGGDGYTF.

Points on this clone: This is likely an artifact of a read error, given a far larger clone one base away. This chain uses TRBV10-3 with TRBJ1-2; unclear D gene. The CDR3 has 15 amino acids. Germline assignment: CDR1 ENHRY and CDR2 SYGVKD. The DNA of the CDR3 is TGTGCCATCAGTGAGAGGCAGCCCGCTGGCTATGGCTACGCCTTC. Amino acids: CAISERQPAGYGYAF.

The chain employs TRBV6-1 and TRBJ2-7; D might be TRBD2 (5 bases). This CDR3 comprises 15 residues. Germline V CDR1 and CDR2: MNHNS, SASEGT. Trimming removed 6 bases from V and 0 bases from J, with 15 bases in between. CDR3 sequence (DNA): TGTGCCAGCAGGGCCCTGAATGGAGGCTCCTACGAGCAGTACTTC. Its translation is CASRALNGGSYEQYF.

This clone is a singleton in its sample. The chain links TRBV19 to TRBJ2-2; D uncertain. V lost 3 bases, J lost 0 bases, and 11 bases lay in between. The CDR3 contains 16 residues. CDR1 is LNHDA and CDR2 is SQIVND in the germline V gene (reference sequence). The CDR3 reads CASSMGITTNTGELFF. The CDR3 DNA is TGTGCCAGTAGTATGGGCATTACAACGAACACCGGGGAGCTGTTTTTT.